These 31 T cell receptor beta chains were sequenced from one sample in a study of OX40 agonist ivuxolimab in advanced cancers. Libraries were made using the immunoSEQ multiplex PCR assay. TCRdb took this table from immuneACCESS and kept in-frame rearrangements with V and J called. Such tables lack part of the clones; where checked against another copy, unresolved V genes explain under half of the gap, and the rest is unexplained. The sample table holds more than 50,000 clones, of which 85% to 95% were seen once. The biggest ten clones account for around a fifth of the sample. Sequencing used CD4+ or CD8+ T cells sorted from blood, obtained in a trial of the OX40 agonist ivuxolimab. The receptors were sampled from an adult with an advanced solid tumor such as melanoma, head and neck, liver or kidney cancer.

As to this clone: The germline gene is not matched at one end of the junction; a read error may be the cause. The genes are TRBV7-7 and TRBJ2-3, with D perhaps TRBD2 (5 bases). The CDR3 has 16 residues. Germline assignment: CDR1 SSHAT and CDR2 FNYEAQ (reference sequence). The DNA of the CDR3 is TGTGCTAGCAGCCCCAGTTACGGGGTAAGCACAGATACGCAGTATTTT. Translating gives CASSPSYGVSTDTQYF.

The rearrangement joins TRBV19 to TRBJ2-1, with no clear D. The CDR3 is 15 residues long. V lost 4 bases and J lost 2, with 12 bases in between. Germline V lookup: CDR1 LNHDA, CDR2 SQIVND (reference sequence). In nucleotides, the CDR3 is TGTGCCAGTAGTACCGGTGTTACGGCCTACAATGAGCAGTTCTTC. Translating gives CASSTGVTAYNEQFF.

The chain recombines TRBV14 with TRBJ2-2, with D possibly TRBD1 on 7 matching bases. Germline V gene lookup returns CDR1 SGHDN and CDR2 FVKESK. Trimming cost V 1 base and J 5 bases, with 11 bases left between them. The CDR3 spans 15 residues. The CDR3 DNA follows: TGTGCCAGCAGCCAAGCGTCAGGGGGGACCGGGGAGCTGTTTTTT. Its translation is CASSQASGGTGELFF.

The rearrangement links TRBV7-9 to TRBJ1-1; possible D gene TRBD1, 5 bases. CDR1 is SEHNR, CDR2 FQNEAQ, per germline (reference sequence). The CDR3 runs to 13 residues. The V and J ends lost 5 bases and 4 bases respectively, with 11 bases between them. The CDR3 loop reads CASSPPDSTEAFF. The CDR3 region has the DNA TGTGCCAGCAGCCCCCCAGACAGCACTGAAGCTTTCTTT.

The sample holds one count of this clone. This chain links TRBV4-2 with TRBJ2-6; D call uncertain. The CDR3 runs 13 residues. Germline CDR1 is LGHNA and CDR2 is YNFKEQ. V dropped 5 bases and J dropped 4 bases, with 6 bases sitting between them. The CDR3 protein is CASSGRGANVLTF. The CDR3 DNA reads TGTGCCAGCAGCGGGCGGGGGGCCAACGTCCTGACTTTC.

The chain is built from TRBV7-2 and TRBJ1-3; 7 bases agree with TRBD1. The length of the CDR3 is 14 residues. The V gene's germline CDR1 is SGHTA and CDR2 FQGNSA. J gave up 3 bases and V 5 bases, and 4 bases lay outside the gene matches. The DNA of the CDR3 is TGTGCCAGCAGCCCAACAGGGGTTGGAAACACCATATATTTT. The encoded protein is CASSPTGVGNTIYF.

The rearrangement links TRBV19 to TRBJ2-7, with D possibly being TRBD1 or TRBD2 (5 bases each). This CDR3 comprises 14 residues. The germline V and J ends were trimmed by 8 bases and 0 bases, with 14 bases remaining between them. Germline V gene sequence: CDR1 LNHDA, CDR2 SQIVND (reference sequence). CDR3 sequence reads: CASSWGSPSYEQYF. CDR3 DNA sequence: TGTGCCAGTTCATGGGGGAGTCCCTCCTACGAGCAGTACTTC.

The J gene is TRBJ2-1, the V gene TRBV4-3; D gene uncertain. V lost 1 base and J lost 1, with 8 bases in between. This CDR3 comprises 15 residues. Germline CDR1 LGHNA, CDR2 YSLEER. In DNA, the CDR3 is TGCGCCAGCAGCCAAGGTGGCGGTTCCTACAATGAGCAGTTCTTC. Translated, it gives CASSQGGGSYNEQFF.

The chain combines TRBV9 with TRBJ1-3, with TRBD1 as a possible D gene (5 bases). V was trimmed by 3 bases and J by 0 bases, leaving 16 bases between them. The CDR3 has 17 residues. CDR1 SGDLS and CDR2 YYNGEE come from the germline V gene. As DNA, the CDR3 is TGTGCCAGCAGCGCCCCGCGGGGGGGATACTCTGGAAACACCATATATTTT. Protein: CASSAPRGGYSGNTIYF.

The genes are TRBV19 and TRBJ2-1, with 9 bases that match TRBD1. The length of the CDR3 is 16 residues. Germline CDR1 reads LNHDA; CDR2 reads SQIVND (reference sequence). The V and J ends lost 9 bases and 3 bases, in that order; junction bases with no gene match: 12. CDR3 nucleotides: TGTGCCAGCCTCTCCTCCGGGACAGGGAACTACAATGAGCAGTTCTTC. Translation: CASLSSGTGNYNEQFF.

V usage is TRBV13 and J usage is TRBJ1-1; D gene uncertain. The CDR3 consists of 14 residues. V was shortened by 1 base and J by 2 bases, with 8 bases between the two germline ends. Germline lookup yields CDR1 PRHDT and CDR2 FYEKMQ (reference sequence). The CDR3 DNA is TGTGCCAGCAGCTTAGCGGGGTTAAACACTGAAGCTTTCTTT. Its protein is CASSLAGLNTEAFF.

This clone was recorded a few times. The genes are TRBV7-9 and TRBJ1-1, with a possible D match to TRBD1 (5 bases). V was shortened by 5 bases and J by 1 base, with 5 bases between the two germline ends. Germline V gives CDR1 SEHNR, CDR2 FQNEAQ (reference sequence). This CDR3 region has 12 residues. The CDR3 region has the DNA TGTGCCAGCAGCCAGGGGAACACTGAAGCTTTCTTT. Translation gives CASSQGNTEAFF.

In this sample, this clone turned up once. This chain connects TRBV9 to TRBJ2-3; D remains unclear. Deletions cut 1 base from V and 2 bases from J, with 11 bases between. CDR1 is SGDLS, CDR2 YYNGEE, per germline. This CDR3 spans 15 amino acids. The CDR3 coding sequence is TGTGCCAGCAGCGTATACGGTAAACACACAGATACGCAGTATTTT. Residues: CASSVYGKHTDTQYF. The whole variable domain, remainder taken from reference TRBV9 and TRBJ2-3, is DSGVTQTPKHLITATGQRVTLRCSPRSGDLSVYWYQQSLDQGLQFLIQYYNGEERAKGNILERFSAQQFPDLHSELNLSSLELGDSALYFCASSVYGKHTDTQYFGPGTRLTVL.

V usage is TRBV4-1 and J usage is TRBJ2-1; 9 nucleotides align to TRBD2. V was clipped by 8 bases and J by 5 bases; unmatched bases: 7. This CDR3 is 14 amino acids long. Germline V gene data show CDR1 as MGHRA and CDR2 as YSYEKL. The CDR3 sequence is CASCELAGNNEQFF. In DNA, the CDR3 is TGCGCCAGCTGTGAGCTAGCGGGAAACAATGAGCAGTTCTTC.

V usage is TRBV4-2 and J usage is TRBJ2-1, with 7 bases fitting TRBD2. With V trimmed by 0 bases and J by 9 bases, 5 bases remained unmatched. The CDR3 has 14 residues. Germline V gene sequence: CDR1 LGHNA, CDR2 YNFKEQ. The CDR3 DNA reads TGTGCCAGCAGCCAAGATCCACTAGCGAGTGAGCAGTTCTTC. Protein sequence: CASSQDPLASEQFF.

The V gene is TRBV7-3, the J gene TRBJ2-1; the D call may be TRBD1 or TRBD2 (5 bases each). The CDR3 has 17 amino acids. The V end lost 0 bases, the J end lost 0 bases, and 12 bases lay between the germline ends. Germline-derived CDR1 and CDR2 are SGHTA and FQGTGA. The CDR3 reads CASSLTGTIRSYNEQFF. The DNA for the CDR3 is TGTGCCAGCAGCTTAACGGGGACGATTCGCTCCTACAATGAGCAGTTCTTC. Full variable domain (missing parts from reference TRBV7-3 and TRBJ2-1): GAGVSQTPSNKVTEKGKYVELRCDPISGHTALYWYRQSLGQGPEFLIYFQGTGAADDSGLPNDRFFAVRPEGSVSTLKIQRTERGDSAVYLCASSLTGTIRSYNEQFFGPGTRLTVL.

V and J are TRBV23-1 and TRBJ1-5; D might be TRBD1 (5 bases). TRBV23-1 is assigned to the ORF class and has an uncertain function. Trimming cost V 4 bases and J 4 bases, with 8 bases left between them. This CDR3 contains 13 residues. The CDR3 DNA is TGCGCCAGCAGTCTAAGGGGAAATCAGCCCCAGCATTTT. This codes for CASSLRGNQPQHF.

The J gene is TRBJ2-7, the V gene TRBV7-9; D is perhaps TRBD2 (5 bases). Deletions cut 5 bases from V and 0 bases from J, with 11 bases between. The CDR3 runs to 14 residues. CDR1 is SEHNR, CDR2 FQNEAQ, per germline (reference sequence). CDR3 in amino acids: CASSRRDNSYEQYF. CDR3 nucleotides: TGTGCCAGCAGCCGTCGGGATAACTCCTACGAGCAGTACTTC. Drawing the rest from reference TRBV7-9 and TRBJ2-7, the complete variable domain is DTGVSQNPRHKITKRGQNVTFRCDPISEHNRLYWYRQTLGQGPEFLTYFQNEAQLEKSRLLSDRFSAERPKGSFSTLEIQRTEQGDSAMYLCASSRRDNSYEQYFGPGTRLTVT.

V usage is TRBV4-2 and J usage is TRBJ2-4, with a tentative D call TRBD2 (7 bases). Germline CDR1 is LGHNA and CDR2 is YNFKEQ. The CDR3 totals 17 residues. The V end was cut by 0 bases, the J end by 2 bases, with 14 bases between. The CDR3: CASSQDRGGTSKNIQYF. The CDR3 coding sequence is TGTGCCAGCAGCCAAGATAGGGGGGGAACGTCCAAAAACATTCAGTACTTC.

The V and J genes are TRBV7-6 and TRBJ2-1, with D possibly TRBD2 on 7 matching bases. The germline V gene has CDR1 SGHVS and CDR2 FNYEAQ. This CDR3 is built from 14 residues. The V gene lost 1 base and the J gene lost 8 bases, with 12 bases spanning the gap. CDR3 loop: CASSLGGGRYEQFF. For the CDR3, the DNA is TGTGCCAGCAGCTTAGGGGGGGGCAGATATGAGCAGTTCTTC. The entire variable domain, with the rest obtained from reference TRBV7-6 and TRBJ2-1, is as follows: GAGVSQSPRYKVTKRGQDVALRCDPISGHVSLYWYRQALGQGPEFLTYFNYEAQQDKSGLPNDRFSAERPEGSISTLTIQRTEQRDSAMYRCASSLGGGRYEQFFGPGTRLTVL.

The chain joins TRBV6-5 to TRBJ1-2; no clear D. V was clipped by 8 bases and J by 3 bases, with 19 bases between them. The CDR3 runs 15 residues. Germline V gives CDR1 MNHEY, CDR2 SVGAGI. The CDR3 DNA sequence: TGTGCCAGCTTGGCAGCCCGAAACAGTGACTATGGCTACACCTTC. This sequence encodes CASLAARNSDYGYTF.

The rearrangement links TRBV27 to TRBJ2-3, with a tentative D call TRBD2 (6 bases). CDR1 is MNHEY, CDR2 SMNVEV, per germline (reference sequence). V lost 1 base to trimming and J lost 0 bases, with 11 bases between them. This CDR3 spans 16 amino acids. CDR3 loop: CASSLFGGRSTDTQYF. The CDR3 DNA reads TGTGCCAGCAGTTTATTCGGTGGGAGGAGCACAGATACGCAGTATTTT.

V gene TRBV6-6 combines with J gene TRBJ2-7; D is undetermined. This CDR3 has 14 residues. Germline values: CDR1 MNHNY, CDR2 SVGAGI (reference sequence). V was clipped by 4 bases and J by 2 bases, with 12 bases between them. CDR3: CASSSRRSPYEQYF. CDR3 DNA sequence: TGTGCCAGCAGTTCCCGGCGGAGCCCCTACGAGCAGTACTTC.

This clone was found once. The V gene is TRBV4-3, the J gene TRBJ2-1, with D uncertain. Looked up from germline, CDR1 is LGHNA and CDR2 is YSLEER. The V and J ends lost 1 base and 0 bases respectively, with 10 bases between them. This CDR3 spans 16 amino acids. The CDR3 loop is CASSQVFSYSYNEQFF. CDR3 in DNA: TGCGCCAGCAGCCAAGTATTTAGCTACTCCTACAATGAGCAGTTCTTC.

This clone was seen only once. This chain joins TRBV19 and TRBJ1-5; no clear D. V lost 1 base, J lost 10 bases, and 8 bases lay in between. The CDR3 is 12 amino acids. Germline V gives CDR1 LNHDA, CDR2 SQIVND (reference sequence). CDR3 nucleotide sequence: TGTGCCAGTAGTATAGGTCCCGGACCCCAGCATTTT. Its translation is CASSIGPGPQHF.

The chain couples TRBV5-4 to TRBJ2-7; D possibly corresponds to TRBD1 (6 bases). Germline loops: CDR1 SGHNT, CDR2 YYREEE (reference sequence). This CDR3 has 12 residues. V was shortened by 3 bases and J by 3 bases, with 7 bases between the two germline ends. The chain's CDR3 is CASSSDSYEQYF. The CDR3 bases are TGTGCCAGCAGCTCGGACAGCTACGAGCAGTACTTC.

This rearrangement joins TRBV9 to TRBJ2-5, with D possibly matching TRBD1 (6 bases). The germline gives CDR1 SGDLS, CDR2 YYNGEE. V lost 4 bases and J 2 bases, leaving 15 bases between the germline ends. CDR3 size: 15 residues. The CDR3 DNA reads as TGTGCCAGCAGCCCGTCGACAGGATTTCAAGAGACCCAGTACTTC. Translating gives CASSPSTGFQETQYF.

This chain links TRBV11-3 with TRBJ1-1; D may be TRBD1 (6 bases). Germline V gene sequence: CDR1 SGHNT, CDR2 YENEEA. V was clipped by 4 bases and J by 6 bases, with 12 bases between them. This CDR3 contains 13 residues. This CDR3 is CASSSSTGSEAFF. The CDR3 DNA reads TGTGCCAGCAGCTCTAGTACAGGGTCTGAAGCTTTCTTT. Full variable domain (rest looked up from reference TRBV11-3 and TRBJ1-1): EAGVVQSPRYKIIEKKQPVAFWCNPISGHNTLYWYLQNLGQGPELLIRYENEEAVDDSQLPKDRFSAERLKGVDSTLKIQPAELGDSAVYLCASSSSTGSEAFFGQGTRLTVV.

J is TRBJ2-5 and V is TRBV1; the tabulated D call, TRBD1, remains unverified against the DNA. TRBV1 is listed as a pseudogene. The CDR3 sequence is 15 residues long. CDR3 sequence: CTSERDRALQETQYF. The CDR3 DNA reads TGCACCAGCGAACGGGACAGGGCTCTCCAAGAGACCCAGTACTTC.

This sequence joins TRBV7-6 and TRBJ2-1, with D maybe TRBD2 (5 bases). Trimming took off 5 bases at V and 4 bases at J, with 15 bases between the two ends. The germline V gene encodes CDR1 SGHVS and CDR2 FNYEAQ. This CDR3 has 15 amino acids. CDR3 region: CASSLIEGLYNEQFF. The CDR3 DNA reads TGTGCCAGCAGCCTCATTGAGGGCCTGTACAATGAGCAGTTCTTC.

This clone appeared a single time. The V gene is TRBV19, the J gene TRBJ2-7, with D unclear. Germline V CDR1 and CDR2: LNHDA, SQIVND (reference sequence). The CDR3 consists of 13 residues. Trimming cost V 3 bases and J 4 bases, with 10 bases left between them. CDR3 in amino acids: CASSIGWAYEQYF. The CDR3 DNA reads TGTGCCAGTAGTATTGGGTGGGCTTACGAGCAGTACTTC.